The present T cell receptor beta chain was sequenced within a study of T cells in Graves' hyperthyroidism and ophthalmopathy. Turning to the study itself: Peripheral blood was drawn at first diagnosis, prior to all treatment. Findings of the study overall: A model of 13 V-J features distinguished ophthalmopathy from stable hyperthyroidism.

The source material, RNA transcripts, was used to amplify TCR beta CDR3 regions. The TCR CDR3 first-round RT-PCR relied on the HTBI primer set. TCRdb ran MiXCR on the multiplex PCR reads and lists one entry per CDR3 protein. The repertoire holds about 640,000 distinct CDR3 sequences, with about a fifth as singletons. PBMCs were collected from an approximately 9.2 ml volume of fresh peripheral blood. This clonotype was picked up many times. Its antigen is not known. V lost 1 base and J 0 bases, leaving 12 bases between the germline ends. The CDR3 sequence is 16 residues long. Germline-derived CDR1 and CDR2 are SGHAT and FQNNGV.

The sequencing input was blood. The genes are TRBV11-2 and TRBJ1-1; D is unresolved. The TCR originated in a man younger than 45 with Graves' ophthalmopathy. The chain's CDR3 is CASSLGIGPMNTEAFF. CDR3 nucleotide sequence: TGTGCCAGCAGCTTAGGGATAGGGCCCATGAACACTGAAGCTTTCTTT.